The 28 T cell receptor beta chains given below trace back to one sample, sequenced in a study of blood T cell repertoires in COVID-19. Profiled with immunoSEQ multiplex PCR; TCRdb holds only in-frame clones, not every one. The sample shows around 250,000 clones, about 88% of them seen only once. The sequencing input was PBMCs or T cells enriched from blood (not recorded which). Receptors were obtained from a woman in her 50s who had recovered from COVID-19.

This chain joins TRBV18 and TRBJ2-7; 7 bases map to TRBD2. The CDR3 is 15 amino acids. V was clipped by 3 bases and J by 3 bases; unmatched bases: 8. Per the germline V gene, CDR1 is KGHSH and CDR2 is LQKENI. The CDR3, as DNA: TGTGCCAGCTCACCCGGGGCGGGAGAGTTCTACGAGCAGTACTTC. This encodes CASSPGAGEFYEQYF.

V is TRBV27 and J is TRBJ1-1, with 7 bases matching TRBD1. After removal of 3 bases from V and 5 bases from J, the junction contained 3 bases not matched to a gene. The germline CDR1 and CDR2 sequences are MNHEY and SMNVEV (reference sequence). CDR3 size: 13 residues. This CDR3 is CASSLTGSTEAFF. As DNA, the CDR3 is TGTGCCAGCAGTTTGACAGGGTCTACTGAAGCTTTCTTT.

This clone has a handful of counts. V is TRBV13 and J is TRBJ2-1; no definite D call. Germline V lookup: CDR1 PRHDT, CDR2 FYEKMQ (reference sequence). The V end was cut by 0 bases, the J end by 7 bases, with 7 bases between. There are 13 residues in the CDR3. CDR3 region: CASSLGEVNEQFF. CDR3 bases: TGTGCCAGCAGCTTAGGCGAGGTAAATGAGCAGTTCTTC.

The chain has TRBV5-1 and TRBJ1-1; 10 bases line up with TRBD1. Germline values: CDR1 SGHRS, CDR2 YFSETQ. The CDR3 is 14 residues long. V gave up 7 bases and J gave up 7 bases; unmatched junction bases: 10. The CDR3 protein is CASRQGALEGEAFF. The CDR3 coding sequence is TGCGCCAGCCGACAGGGGGCCCTTGAGGGTGAAGCTTTCTTT.

This clone was detected only once. V is TRBV28 and J is TRBJ1-4; the match to TRBD1 covers 9 bases. Unmatched junction bases numbered 8, after V lost 5 bases and J lost 4 bases. CDR1 MDHEN and CDR2 SYDVKM come from the germline V gene. The CDR3 sequence is 16 residues long. The CDR3 DNA is TGTGCCAGCAGTACATCTCCGGGACAGGGTAATGAAAAACTGTTTTTT. Amino acids: CASSTSPGQGNEKLFF.

The chain links TRBV27 to TRBJ2-1, with 8 bases aligning to TRBD2. The J segment lost 3 bases and the V segment lost 7 bases, leaving 5 bases of the junction unmatched. CDR3 length: 14 residues. The germline V gene has CDR1 MNHEY and CDR2 SMNVEV (reference sequence). The CDR3 sequence is CASKREGLYNEQFF. For the CDR3, the DNA is TGTGCCAGCAAACGGGAGGGCCTCTACAATGAGCAGTTCTTC.

This clone was found a few times. This chain joins TRBV7-9 and TRBJ1-3; weak D call: TRBD1 (5 bases). The CDR3 covers 16 residues. Germline CDR1 is SEHNR and CDR2 is FQNEAQ (reference sequence). Deletions cut 0 bases from V and 0 bases from J, with 9 bases between. CDR3 protein: CASSLASGGSGNTIYF. Here the CDR3 DNA reads TGTGCCAGCAGCTTAGCTTCGGGGGGCTCTGGAAACACCATATATTTT.

The gene calls are TRBV19 and TRBJ2-7; 7 nucleotides match TRBD2. The CDR3 runs 13 residues. Trimming took 5 bases from V and 3 from J; bases not matched to a gene: 4. Germline assignment: CDR1 LNHDA and CDR2 SQIVND (reference sequence). The CDR3 region is CASSPAGDYEQYF. The DNA for the CDR3 is TGTGCCAGTAGTCCGGCGGGAGACTACGAGCAGTACTTC.

The chain uses TRBV6-5 and TRBJ2-3; 8 bases are a match to TRBD1. The CDR3 has 15 amino acids. With V trimmed by 5 bases and J by 2 bases, 6 bases remained unmatched. CDR1 MNHEY and CDR2 SVGAGI come from the germline V gene. The CDR3 DNA sequence: TGTGCCAGCAGTAAACGGGACAGGACCACAGATACGCAGTATTTT. Protein product: CASSKRDRTTDTQYF.

The chain links TRBV2 to TRBJ2-7, with 7 bases identical to TRBD2. Trimming at V came to 7 bases and at J to 7 bases, leaving 19 bases not matched to a gene. This CDR3 is built from 16 residues. Germline assignment: CDR1 SNHLY and CDR2 FYNNEI. CDR3 amino acids: CASIPDSIGGGWEQYF. CDR3 bases: TGTGCCAGCATCCCAGACTCTATCGGGGGAGGGTGGGAGCAGTACTTC.

J is TRBJ2-7 and V is TRBV25-1; no reliable D call. Trimming took 4 bases from V and 0 from J, leaving 4 bases between them. This CDR3 has 12 residues. Germline loops: CDR1 MGHDK, CDR2 SYGVNS. The CDR3 is CASSGSSYEQYF. The CDR3 nucleotides read TGTGCCAGCAGTGGTAGCTCCTACGAGCAGTACTTC.

V is TRBV12-3 or TRBV12-4 and J is TRBJ1-2, with TRBD1 as a possible D gene (5 bases). V gave up 8 bases and J gave up 8 bases, with 15 bases separating them. This CDR3 is 12 amino acids long. The CDR3 DNA reads TGTGCCAGCGGGAGGGGCGTTGAAGGCTACACCTTC. Translation: CASGRGVEGYTF.

This clone showed up just a few times. The rearrangement joins TRBV10-2 to TRBJ1-4; 7 bases line up with TRBD1. J was trimmed by 6 bases and V by 3 bases; bases with no gene match: 1. Germline loops: CDR1 WSHSY, CDR2 SAAADI. The CDR3 has 13 residues. CDR3 nucleotides: TGCGCCAGCAGTGACCAGGGGGATGAAAAACTGTTTTTT. Its protein is CASSDQGDEKLFF.

The chain's CDR3 is CASSLGQLSNQPQHF. The CDR3 DNA follows: TGTGCCAGCAGCTTAGGACAGCTTAGCAATCAGCCCCAGCATTTT. This rearrangement joins TRBV11-2 to TRBJ1-5, with D possibly being TRBD1 (5 bases). In germline, CDR1 is SGHAT, CDR2 FQNNGV. V was pared by 1 base and J by 0 bases, with 7 bases between. The CDR3 covers 15 residues.

The chain recombines TRBV7-3 with TRBJ2-1; 7 bases are a match to TRBD2. The CDR3 has 17 amino acids. The V segment lost 5 bases and the J segment 0 bases; nucleotides outside the gene matches: 10. Germline V lookup: CDR1 SGHTA, CDR2 FQGTGA. As DNA, the CDR3 is TGTGCCAGCAGCCCTGGGGGTGCGGGAGCCTCCTACAATGAGCAGTTCTTC. It specifies CASSPGGAGASYNEQFF.

This clone has only a few counts. The V and J genes are TRBV30 and TRBJ1-5, with TRBD1 matching 12 bases. Looked up from germline, CDR1 is GTSNPN and CDR2 is SVGIG (reference sequence). The CDR3 totals 14 residues. The junction had 4 bases not matched to a gene; V was cut back by 5 bases and J by 5 bases. CDR3 nucleotide sequence: TGTGCCTGGGGGACAGGGGGCGCATATCAGCCCCAGCATTTT. This sequence encodes CAWGTGGAYQPQHF.

This chain links TRBV10-3 with TRBJ1-2; possibly TRBD1 for D (5 bases). Germline CDR1 is ENHRY and CDR2 is SYGVKD. The ends were cut back, 6 bases at V and 8 bases at J, with 13 bases in the middle. The CDR3 loop spans 12 amino acids. CDR3 in amino acids: CAIRGTGGGYTF. The CDR3 nucleotides read TGTGCCATCAGAGGAACAGGCGGCGGCTACACCTTC.

V usage is TRBV29-1 and J usage is TRBJ1-2, with D possibly being TRBD1 (5 bases). Germline V gene sequence: CDR1 SQVTM, CDR2 ANQGSEA. This CDR3 is 14 amino acids long. V lost 6 bases and J 0 bases, leaving 14 bases between the germline ends. The CDR3, as DNA: TGCAGCGTACGAGGACATACAGCTAACTATGGCTACACCTTC. Residues: CSVRGHTANYGYTF.

This chain uses TRBV30 with TRBJ1-1; 7 nucleotides match TRBD1. This CDR3 has 12 amino acids. V was clipped by 5 bases and J by 9 bases; unmatched bases: 9. Germline V CDR1 and CDR2: GTSNPN, SVGIG (reference sequence). In nucleotides, the CDR3 is TGTGCCTGGCGGGACAGTTACGGAAAAGCTTTCTTT. It codes for CAWRDSYGKAFF.

V and J are TRBV24-1 and TRBJ2-5; 9 bases align to TRBD1. The length of the CDR3 is 14 residues. The V segment lost 4 bases and the J segment 8 bases; nucleotides outside the gene matches: 7. Germline V gene lookup returns CDR1 KGHDR and CDR2 SFDVKD. CDR3 sequence (DNA): TGTGCCACCAGTGACCCCGGACAGGGGTTAACCCAGTACTTC. Residues: CATSDPGQGLTQYF.

The sample holds a few counts of this clone. The CDR3 DNA is TGTGCCAGCAGCTTTTACTCCCCGATAGGAGGGAAAGAGACCCAGTACTTC. Protein sequence: CASSFYSPIGGKETQYF. V is TRBV7-2 and J is TRBJ2-5; D might be TRBD2 (6 bases). Trimming shortened V by 3 bases and J by 3 bases, and 20 bases separated the two germline ends. The CDR3 contains 17 residues. Per germline, CDR1 SGHTA and CDR2 FQGNSA.

The chain links TRBV28 to TRBJ1-1, with D possibly matching TRBD1 (5 bases). This CDR3 comprises 14 residues. Germline CDR1 MDHEN, CDR2 SYDVKM. Trimming took 3 bases from V and 6 from J, leaving 14 bases between them. The CDR3 coding sequence is TGTGCCAGCAGTTTTTCCGGGGGGTGGGCTGAAGCTTTCTTT. This gives the protein CASSFSGGWAEAFF.

This rearrangement joins TRBV19 to TRBJ1-2; 8 bases align to TRBD1. The V and J ends lost 5 bases and 7 bases, in that order; junction bases with no gene match: 6. The CDR3 is made up of 13 amino acids. Germline V CDR1 and CDR2: LNHDA, SQIVND (reference sequence). The CDR3 loop is CASSRQGAFGYTF. In DNA, the CDR3 is TGTGCCAGTAGTCGCCAGGGGGCCTTTGGCTACACCTTC.

The chain couples TRBV18 to TRBJ1-2; TRBD1 matches at 8 bases. Germline assignment: CDR1 KGHSH and CDR2 LQKENI. Unmatched junction bases numbered 4, after V lost 5 bases and J lost 5 bases. This CDR3 region has 13 residues. CDR3 in amino acids: CASSTGQAYGYTF. The CDR3 DNA is TGTGCCAGCTCAACGGGACAGGCTTATGGCTACACCTTC.

This clone was counted at least ten times. CDR3 amino acids: CASSEGGVVMQFF. CDR3 DNA: TGTGCCAGCAGCGAAGGAGGGGTGGTCATGCAGTTCTTC. This rearrangement joins TRBV11-2 to TRBJ2-1; weak D call: TRBD2 (6 bases). V was cut by 5 bases and J by 12 bases, with 17 bases left in between. Germline lookup yields CDR1 SGHAT and CDR2 FQNNGV. This CDR3 spans 13 amino acids.

J is TRBJ2-3 and V is TRBV7-3; TRBD2 might be the D (6 bases). The CDR3 loop spans 15 amino acids. The germline V and J ends were trimmed by 4 bases and 3 bases, with 14 bases remaining between them. Looked up from germline, CDR1 is SGHTA and CDR2 is FQGTGA. CDR3 nucleotides: TGTGCCAGCAGCTGGGGCCCCAGCGGGACAGATACGCAGTATTTT. Its protein is CASSWGPSGTDTQYF.

The gene calls are TRBV7-9 and TRBJ1-1, with D perhaps TRBD1 (6 bases). The V gene lost 4 bases and the J gene lost 5 bases, with 14 bases spanning the gap. There are 14 residues in the CDR3. CDR1 and CDR2 (germline): SEHNR, FQNEAQ (reference sequence). CDR3 sequence reads: CASSSTGSKTEAFF. Written as DNA, the CDR3 is TGTGCCAGCAGCTCAACAGGGTCAAAGACTGAAGCTTTCTTT.

The chain has TRBV10-3 and TRBJ2-2; D unresolved. Trimming removed 0 bases at V and 4 bases at J, with 9 bases between. The germline V gene has CDR1 ENHRY and CDR2 SYGVKD. This CDR3 has 15 amino acids. The CDR3 DNA sequence: TGTGCCATCAGTGAGTCCCGAACTGGCACCGGGGAGCTGTTTTTT. Protein: CAISESRTGTGELFF.